This TCR beta chain was found in a study of T cell clonality in common variable immunodeficiency. Study-wide points: Authors noted CVID clonality's cause needs subpopulation repertoire sequencing. Reportedly, TCR beta sequences from common variable immunodeficiency showed fewer deletions and N-nucleotide insertions.

This CDR3 has 17 amino acids. Trimming cost V 4 bases and J 1 base; bases outside gene matches: 7. CDR1 and CDR2 (germline): LGHNA, YNFKEQ. TCRdb's table, derived via immunoSEQ multiplex PCR, lists solely in-frame clones and lacks some. Observed in the sample are around 33,000 clones, none of them singletons. This clone was recorded at least ten times. The antigen remains undetermined. The missing CDR3 end, 3 residues past where the read stops, is filled in from the germline J gene. This clonotype was sampled from a human donor with common variable immunodeficiency. The sample consisted of peripheral blood mononuclear cells. The chain uses TRBV4-2 and TRBJ2-7, with TRBD2 matching 13 bases. CDR3 DNA, as far as it was read: TGTGCCAGCAGCCCTGGACTAGCGGGAGAACAATCCTACGAG. Its protein is CASSPGLAGEQSYE. The CDR3 in its entirety is CASSPGLAGEQSYEQYF.